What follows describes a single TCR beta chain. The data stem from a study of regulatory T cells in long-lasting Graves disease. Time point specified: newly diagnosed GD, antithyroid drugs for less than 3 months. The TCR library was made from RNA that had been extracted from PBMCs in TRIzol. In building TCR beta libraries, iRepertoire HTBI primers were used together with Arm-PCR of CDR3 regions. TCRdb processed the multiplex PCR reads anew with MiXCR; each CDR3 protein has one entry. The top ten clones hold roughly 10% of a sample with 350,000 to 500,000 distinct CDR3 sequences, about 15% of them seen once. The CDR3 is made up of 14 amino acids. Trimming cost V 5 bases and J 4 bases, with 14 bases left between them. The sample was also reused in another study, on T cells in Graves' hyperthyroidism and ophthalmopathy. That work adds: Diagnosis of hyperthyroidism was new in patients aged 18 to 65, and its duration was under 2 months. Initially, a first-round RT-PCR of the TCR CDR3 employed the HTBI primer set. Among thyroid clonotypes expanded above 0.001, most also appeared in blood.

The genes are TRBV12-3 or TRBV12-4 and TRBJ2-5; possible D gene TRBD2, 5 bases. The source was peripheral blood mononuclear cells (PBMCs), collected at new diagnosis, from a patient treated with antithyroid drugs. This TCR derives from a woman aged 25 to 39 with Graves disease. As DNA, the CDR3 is TGTGCCAGCAGTCCTATCTTGGGGAGAGAGACCCAGTACTTC. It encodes CASSPILGRETQYF.